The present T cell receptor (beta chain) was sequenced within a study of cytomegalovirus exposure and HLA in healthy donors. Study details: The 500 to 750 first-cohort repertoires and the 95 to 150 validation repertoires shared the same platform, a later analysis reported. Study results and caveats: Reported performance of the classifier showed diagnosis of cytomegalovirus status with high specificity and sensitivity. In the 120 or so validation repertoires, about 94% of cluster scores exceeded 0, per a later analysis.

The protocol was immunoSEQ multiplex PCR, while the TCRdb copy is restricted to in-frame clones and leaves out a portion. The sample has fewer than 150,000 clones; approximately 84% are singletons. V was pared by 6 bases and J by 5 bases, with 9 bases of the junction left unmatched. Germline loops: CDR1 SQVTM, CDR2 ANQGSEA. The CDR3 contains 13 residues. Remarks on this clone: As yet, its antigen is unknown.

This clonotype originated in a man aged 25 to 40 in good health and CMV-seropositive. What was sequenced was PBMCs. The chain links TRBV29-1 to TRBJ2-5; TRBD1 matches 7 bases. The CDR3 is CSVVTGRGETQYF. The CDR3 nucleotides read TGCAGCGTAGTAACAGGCAGGGGGGAGACCCAGTACTTC.